This T cell receptor (beta chain) emerged from a study of CD4 T cells in lung cancer (dated by TCRdb to the late 2010s). Regarding the study in general: To find responses to candidate mutation-encoded neoepitopes, the study screened blood T cells from NSCLC patients and isolated neoantigen-specific CD4+ T-cell clones and TCRs. Lung adenocarcinoma or squamous cell carcinoma was present in the resected patients, who were aged 60 to 69 at blood donation and were mostly former smokers. Before blood donation, patients had received treatments including platinum chemotherapy, and some received nivolumab or pembrolizumab. TCRB deep sequencing tracked the frequency of neoantigen-specific clonotypes in tumor resections, non-adjacent lung and cultured T-cell products.

With regard to this clone: Its antigen target is currently unknown. No base qualities exist here, and no much larger clone lies one base off it.

Results the study describes overall, beyond this receptor: Rather than memory responses to the cancer, some blood-derived responses might reflect cross-reactivity or in vitro priming of naive T cells. IFNgamma-sorted cells included nonspecific IFNgamma producers of unknown purity, so expanded lines ranged from monoclonal to oligoclonal.

Trimmed from V: 2 bases; trimmed from J: 12 bases; junction bases lacking a gene match: 9. The CDR3 sequence holds 15 residues, the cysteine and phenylalanine included. The kept DNA is CDR3 alone, 45 bases in frame from the first base. The germline V gene sets CDR1 to MRHNA and CDR2 to SNTAGT. The receptor library was made with the immunoSEQ multiplex PCR assay. DNA was isolated using Qiagen DNeasy or QIAamp micro DNA kits, and TCRB was sequenced using the Adaptive Biotechnology human TCRB sequencing kit. An Illumina MiSeq was used to sequence the TCRB libraries. As for the authors' bioinformatics: The kit provider's software was used to analyze TCRB sequence data, and Fisher's exact test was applied to assess tumor enrichment of clonotype templates. Drawn from immuneACCESS, this table holds only the in-frame rearrangements with V and J called that TCRdb kept. Clones are partly lost; checked studies trace under half to an unresolved V gene and leave the rest unexplained. From that table come the V and J calls and clone size; the DNA was used to work out D and trimming. This sample has 200 to 250 clones in its table, and 91% of those were observed once. The leading ten clones occupy roughly 95% of the sample.

PBMCs were stimulated for approximately 13 days with mutant 27-mer peptides plus IL21, IL7, IL15 and IL2 and were then restimulated with peptide-pulsed autologous B cells. Live IFNgamma-secreting T cells were sorted by cytokine capture on a FACS Aria2 after restimulation with peptide-pulsed B cells. Sorted cells were expanded for roughly 13 to 22 days at limiting dilution, approximately 3 or 10 cells per well, with irradiated allogeneic PBMCs, phytohemagglutinin and IL2. Peripheral blood samples or leukapheresis products were obtained from the patients. Expanded lines were screened for antigen specificity by IFNgamma ELISA against autologous B cells pulsed with mutant peptides.

The rearrangement combines TRBV6-4 with TRBJ2-1; the central 11 bases match TRBD1. This TCR was sampled from a woman in her sixties or seventies with non-small cell lung cancer. Some clones in this sample may be carry-over from other donors' samples. Sequencing input: a CD4+ T cell line or clone grown in culture. The nucleotide sequence reads as follows: TGTGCCAGCAGTGACGGCCCGGGACAGGGGGAAAGGCAGTTCTTC. The encoded protein is CASSDGPGQGERQFF.